The present TCR beta chain was sequenced within a study of blood T cell repertoires in COVID-19. On the study more broadly: Some COVID-19 samples were acute and others convalescent; all came from the United States, Italy and Spain.

The CDR3 is 15 residues long. The J segment lost 2 bases and the V segment lost 1 base, leaving 5 bases of the junction unmatched. Germline V gives CDR1 GTSNPN, CDR2 SVGIG (reference sequence). Sequenced by immunoSEQ multiplex PCR; TCRdb stores in-frame clones only, minus some. In the table there are about 51,000 clones, around 90% of which are singletons. The V call is TRBV30, the J call TRBJ2-3; 8 bases are a match to TRBD1. Sequenced sample: peripheral blood. This sequence originates from a man between 45 and 60 years old with acute or convalescent COVID-19. CDR3 bases: TGTGCCTGGAGTGCCGGGACAGGCTACACAGATACGCAGTATTTT. Protein: CAWSAGTGYTDTQYF.